This T cell receptor (beta chain) was identified in a study of a mutant IDH1 vaccine in newly diagnosed glioma. Study findings and constraints: There were vaccine-induced immune responses in about 92% of the patients.

A remark on this clone: Its antigen is unidentified.

The germline V gene has CDR1 LNHDA and CDR2 SQIVND (reference sequence). With 5 bases removed from V and 0 bases from J, the gap between germline ends came to 10 bases. The CDR3 covers 14 residues. Clones were read by immunoSEQ multiplex PCR, and TCRdb kept only the in-frame ones, dropping some. The sample lists tens of thousands of clones, about 80% seen once, with around 3.8% in the top ten. Time point specified: week 47, end of study. Vaccination used 300 ug of mutant IDH1 20-mer peptide per dose, with topical imiquimod. V is TRBV19 and J is TRBJ1-1, with D possibly matching TRBD1 (5 bases). The TCR originated in a man between 35 and 55 years old with glioma. Some clones in this sample may be carry-over from other donors' samples. Sequencing was performed on PBMCs, taken from a glioma patient whose treatment included an IDH1 peptide vaccine. Written as DNA, the CDR3 is TGTGCCAGTAGTCCGTCGACAGTGAACACTGAAGCTTTCTTT. It is translated as CASSPSTVNTEAFF.